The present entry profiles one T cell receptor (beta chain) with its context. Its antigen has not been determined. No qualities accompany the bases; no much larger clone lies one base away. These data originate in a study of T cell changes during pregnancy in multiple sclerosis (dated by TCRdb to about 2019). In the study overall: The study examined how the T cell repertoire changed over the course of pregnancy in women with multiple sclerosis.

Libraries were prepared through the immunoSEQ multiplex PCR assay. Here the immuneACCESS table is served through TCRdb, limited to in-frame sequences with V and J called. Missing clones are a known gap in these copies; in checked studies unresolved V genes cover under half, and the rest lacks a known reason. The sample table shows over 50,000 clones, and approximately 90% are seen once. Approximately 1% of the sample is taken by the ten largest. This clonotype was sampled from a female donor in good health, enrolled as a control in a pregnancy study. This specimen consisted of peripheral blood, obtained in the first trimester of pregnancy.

The nucleotide sequence reads as follows: TGTGCCAGCAGCGCCAGGACAGGGACTGGAAACACCATATATTTT. Translated, this gives CASSARTGTGNTIYF. Here the chain combines TRBV7-8 and TRBJ1-3; 8 middle bases align to TRBD1. The CDR3 goes from the cysteine to the phenylalanine over 15 residues. The kept DNA is CDR3 alone, 45 bases in frame from the first base. V trim: 5 bases; J trim: 2 bases; unmatched bases: 5. For CDR1 and CDR2, the germline V gene lists SGHVS and FQNEAQ.